A selection of T cell receptor beta chains follows, all from one sample in a study of T cell repertoires in cytomegalovirus infection. TCRdb used MiXCR to reprocess the reads, holding one entry per CDR3 protein. Of under 850,000 distinct CDR3 sequences in the sample, roughly 35% were seen once. The specimen sequenced was PBMCs. The receptors were gathered from a human donor in good health (CMV status not recorded). Some clones in this sample may be carry-over from other donors' samples. CDR3s include the opening cysteine and the closing phenylalanine or tryptophan. The size field is filled for only some rows; it gives once, few, many or a size class.

clone_size	v_call	j_call	cdr3_aa
.	TRBV20-1	TRBJ2-3	CSAPRGSTDTQYF
few	TRBV4-2	TRBJ2-7	CASSQVDEGDEQYF
.	TRBV11-2	TRBJ2-3	CASSTPGNGPDTQYF
.	TRBV19	TRBJ1-6	CASSGTGTGVWNSPLHF
.	TRBV2	TRBJ2-1	CASSAYGPINEQFF
many	TRBV7-9	TRBJ2-2	CASSFKQGQGEGRLFF
.	TRBV5-1	TRBJ1-1	CASSLEGRENTEAFF
many	TRBV7-8	TRBJ2-1	CASSLGGSPNEQFF
.	TRBV28	TRBJ1-6	CASRRRDRDGSPLHF
.	TRBV3-1	TRBJ2-5	CASSQVGGRGADSTQYF
few	TRBV4-1	TRBJ1-2	CASSQEGVPVYGYTF
few	TRBV27	TRBJ1-6	CASSSAYNSPLHF
.	TRBV24-1	TRBJ2-7	CATSDTGQGYEQYF
.	TRBV6-7	TRBJ1-1	CASSYSGRSVFF